The 11 T cell receptor beta chains listed next were all sequenced from one sample in a study of early T cells in non-severe SARS-CoV-2 infection. One entry per CDR3 protein, called by TCRdb with MiXCR from the 5' RACE reads. The profile covers about 61,000 distinct CDR3 sequences, with 12% appearing a single time and approximately 1.1% taken by the ten largest. Here the sequenced sample was whole blood, taken at baseline. These receptors were collected from an adult who was a healthcare worker with PCR-confirmed SARS-CoV-2 infection or an uninfected control (not recorded which). The donor label of this sample is uncertain.

This clonotype turned up a few times. The V call is TRBV24-1, the J call TRBJ2-3; D might be TRBD1 (6 bases). The length of the CDR3 is 13 residues. Germline lookup yields CDR1 KGHDR and CDR2 SFDVKD. V lost 6 bases and J 5 bases, leaving 11 bases between the germline ends. The CDR3 DNA follows: TGTGCCACCAGTCAGGGGACGGAAGATACGCAGTATTTT. Its translation is CATSQGTEDTQYF.

The CDR3 DNA is TGTGCCAGCAGCTTATACCCGCTAGCTAAAGAGACCCAGTACTTC. Translation gives CASSLYPLAKETQYF. The V call is TRBV7-2, the J call TRBJ2-5, with D perhaps TRBD2 (5 bases). The CDR3 length is 15 residues. Germline V gene data show CDR1 as SGHTA and CDR2 as FQGNSA. With 2 bases removed from V and 3 bases from J, the gap between germline ends came to 13 bases.

The chain carries TRBV10-2 and TRBJ2-3; TRBD2 matches at 11 bases. Losses at the gene ends were 6 bases for V and 6 bases for J; bases not matched to a gene: 11. The germline CDR1 and CDR2 sequences are WSHSY and SAAADI. CDR3 length equals 16 residues. As DNA, the CDR3 is TGCGCCAGCAGCGCGCCTATAGCGGGGGGGCAGGATACGCAGTATTTT. This gives the protein CASSAPIAGGQDTQYF.

This chain uses TRBV27 with TRBJ2-1, with TRBD1 matching over 10 bases. The germline V gene has CDR1 MNHEY and CDR2 SMNVEV (reference sequence). V was pared by 5 bases and J by 5 bases, with 3 bases of the junction left unmatched. The CDR3 consists of 14 residues. The CDR3 is CASSDRGPHNEQFF. The CDR3 DNA is TGTGCCAGCAGTGACAGGGGGCCTCACAATGAGCAGTTCTTC.

The rearrangement joins TRBV29-1 to TRBJ1-4, with TRBD1 matching over 9 bases. CDR3 length: 14 amino acids. CDR1 and CDR2 (germline): SQVTM, ANQGSEA. J gave up 3 bases and V 1 base, and 0 bases lay outside the gene matches. CDR3 protein: CSVEGDRANEKLFF. The CDR3 bases are TGCAGCGTTGAAGGGGACAGGGCTAATGAAAAACTGTTTTTT.

This clonotype was counted a few times. The rearrangement uses TRBV29-1 and TRBJ1-3; TRBD1 matches at 8 bases. Germline V gives CDR1 SQVTM, CDR2 ANQGSEA. The CDR3 has 12 amino acids. V lost 8 bases, J lost 3 bases, and 3 bases stayed unmatched. The CDR3 here is CSRDRGGNTIYF. CDR3 in DNA: TGCAGCCGAGACAGGGGTGGAAACACCATATATTTT.

This clonotype was observed many times. The chain links TRBV15 to TRBJ1-2, with D unclear. The V gene's germline CDR1 is LNHNV and CDR2 YYDKDF (reference sequence). The CDR3 sequence is 13 residues long. Trimming left V 1 base short and J 8 bases short, with 11 bases between. The CDR3 nucleotides read TGTGCCACCAGCAGAGTCGAGGAGGCCGGCTACACCTTC. This encodes CATSRVEEAGYTF.

The V call is TRBV5-6, the J call TRBJ2-7, with 9 bases lining up with TRBD1. From germline, CDR1 is SGHDT and CDR2 YYEEEE. The V segment lost 4 bases and the J segment 7 bases; nucleotides outside the gene matches: 9. The CDR3 has 14 amino acids. As DNA, the CDR3 is TGTGCCAGCAGCCTGGGCACCGGGACAGGGGAGCAGTACGTC. It yields the protein CASSLGTGTGEQYV.

The V gene is TRBV6-5, the J gene TRBJ2-3; D call uncertain. Germline CDR1 reads MNHEY; CDR2 reads SVGAGI. CDR3 size: 15 residues. Trimming stripped 3 bases from V and 6 bases from J, with 16 bases between. The DNA for the CDR3 is TGTGCCAGCAGTTATCGCCCGGCCCCGAGGGATACGCAGTATTTT. It is translated as CASSYRPAPRDTQYF.

This clonotype was picked up a small number of times. The V call is TRBV24-1, the J call TRBJ2-1; a weak D match, TRBD2 (5 bases). Germline CDR1 reads KGHDR; CDR2 reads SFDVKD. With 6 bases removed from V and 5 bases from J, the gap between germline ends came to 13 bases. This CDR3 region has 14 residues. The CDR3 nucleotides are TGTGCCACCAGTCCGCGGGCGCGGGACAATGAGCAGTTCTTC. Its protein product is CATSPRARDNEQFF.

This clonotype was counted between two and nine times. The gene calls are TRBV20-1 and TRBJ2-1; 14 nucleotides agree with TRBD2. From germline, CDR1 is DFQATT and CDR2 SNEGSKA (reference sequence). This CDR3 region has 20 residues. With V trimmed by 6 bases and J by 9 bases, 25 bases remained unmatched. The CDR3 loop is CSATQPPPTSGGASAGEQFF. CDR3 DNA sequence: TGCAGTGCCACGCAACCTCCTCCGACTAGCGGGGGGGCCTCCGCCGGTGAGCAGTTCTTC.